This is a list of T cell receptor beta chains from one sample in a study of cytomegalovirus exposure and HLA in healthy donors. Only in-frame clones appear in the TCRdb table, and some are missing; sequencing was by immunoSEQ multiplex PCR. Its listing shows approximately 190,000 clones. Sequenced sample: PBMCs. Source of these receptors: a man under 40 in good health and CMV-seronegative. The CDR3 runs from the conserved cysteine through the conserved F or W.

V	length	J	CDR3
TRBV7-6	19	TRBJ1-4	CASSPMDSTVWFANEKLFF
TRBV30	15	TRBJ2-7	CAWSLGAGASYEQYF
TRBV5-5	15	TRBJ2-7	CASSLETSGVYEQYF
TRBV18	14	TRBJ1-6	CASSPRQGDSPLHF
TRBV11-3	12	TRBJ1-1	CASSLAGYEAFF
TRBV10-3	15	TRBJ2-5	CAISERGEVQETQYF
TRBV23-1	19	TRBJ2-7	CASSQTSQTRTGSPYEQYF
TRBV30	16	TRBJ2-6	CAKSTGTISGANVLTF
TRBV7-9	14	TRBJ2-3	CASSLGQGTDTQYF
TRBV4-3	14	TRBJ1-5	CASSQDGGLQPQHF
TRBV18	12	TRBJ2-7	CASSRDSYEQYF
TRBV29-1	13	TRBJ1-4	CSVEVLKGEKLFF
TRBV5-1	15	TRBJ1-6	CASSREQGYNSPLHF
TRBV19	15	TRBJ2-1	CASSIVENSYNEQFF
TRBV7-9	12	TRBJ1-1	CATERPNTEAFF
TRBV5-1	17	TRBJ1-2	CASSLAGGYYTNYGYTF
TRBV10-3	15	TRBJ1-5	CAISEPGQLYQPQHF
TRBV5-4	15	TRBJ2-5	CASSSNRSPGETQYF
TRBV19	13	TRBJ1-2	CASSFPGIYGYTF
TRBV5-5	14	TRBJ1-1	CASSLTGMNTEAFF
TRBV30	12	TRBJ1-1	CACHTGNTEAFF
TRBV11-3	16	TRBJ2-7	CASSLSGTSGAYEQYF
TRBV19	14	TRBJ2-3	CASRQGAMTDTQYF
TRBV28	16	TRBJ2-3	CASSLFGTSGTDTQYF
TRBV6-5	15	TRBJ1-6	CASTFSQGYNSPLHF
TRBV7-2	15	TRBJ2-7	CASSLLRAGSYEQYF
TRBV7-6	18	TRBJ1-5	CASSLGERGGMGNQPQHF
TRBV9	16	TRBJ2-1	CASSALGGLAVLEQFF
TRBV5-8	15	TRBJ1-5	CASSFQERRNQPQHF
TRBV2	14	TRBJ1-1	CASSEMVVDTEAFF
TRBV7-3	15	TRBJ2-7	CASSLFAGSSYEQYF
TRBV11-2	13	TRBJ1-2	CASSANSATGYTF
TRBV6-5	14	TRBJ1-1	CASRKTGVWTEAFF